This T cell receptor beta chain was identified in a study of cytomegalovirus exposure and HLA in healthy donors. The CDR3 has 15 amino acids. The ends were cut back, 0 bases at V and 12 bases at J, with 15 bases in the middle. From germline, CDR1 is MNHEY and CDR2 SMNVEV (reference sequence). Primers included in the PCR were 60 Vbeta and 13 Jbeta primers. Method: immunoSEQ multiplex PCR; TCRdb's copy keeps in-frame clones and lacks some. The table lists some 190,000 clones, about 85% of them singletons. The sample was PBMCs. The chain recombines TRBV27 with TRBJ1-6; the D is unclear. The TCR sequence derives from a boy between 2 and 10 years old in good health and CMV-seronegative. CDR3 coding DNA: TGTGCCAGCAGTTTATCAGGAGGGCCCGGTGGACCCCTCCACTTT. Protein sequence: CASSLSGGPGGPLHF.